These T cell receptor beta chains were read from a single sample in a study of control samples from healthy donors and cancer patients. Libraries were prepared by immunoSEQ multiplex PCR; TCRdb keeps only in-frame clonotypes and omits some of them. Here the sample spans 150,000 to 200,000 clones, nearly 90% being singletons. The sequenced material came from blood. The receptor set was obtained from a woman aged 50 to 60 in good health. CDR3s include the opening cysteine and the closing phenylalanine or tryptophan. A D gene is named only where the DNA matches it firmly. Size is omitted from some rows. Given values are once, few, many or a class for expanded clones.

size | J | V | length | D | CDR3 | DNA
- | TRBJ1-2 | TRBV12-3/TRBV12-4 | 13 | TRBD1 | CASSGQGRTGYTF | TGTGCCAGCAGTGGACAGGGTCGAACTGGCTACACCTTC
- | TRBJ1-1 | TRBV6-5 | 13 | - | CASSRDGYTEAFF | TGTGCCAGCAGTCGGGACGGCTACACTGAAGCTTTCTTT
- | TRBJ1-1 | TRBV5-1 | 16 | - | CASSLYQGIGGTEAFF | TGCGCCAGCAGCTTGTACCAGGGGATCGGTGGGACTGAAGCTTTCTTT
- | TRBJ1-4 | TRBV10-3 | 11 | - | CAIAGGEKLFF | TGTGCCATCGCGGGGGGTGAAAAACTGTTTTTT
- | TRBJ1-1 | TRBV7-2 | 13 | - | CASSLEVLSQAFF | TGTGCCAGCAGCTTAGAGGTCCTCAGTCAAGCTTTCTTT
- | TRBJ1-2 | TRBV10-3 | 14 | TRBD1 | CAISERGGDYGYTF | TGTGCCATCAGTGAAAGAGGGGGCGACTACGGCTACACCTTC
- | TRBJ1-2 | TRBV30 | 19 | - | CAWSVIRDTFRGPNYGYTF | TGTGCCTGGAGTGTAATCCGGGACACCTTCCGGGGACCTAACTATGGCTACACCTTC
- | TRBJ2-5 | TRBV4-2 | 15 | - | CASSQERGAGETQYF | TGTGCCAGCAGCCAGGAGAGGGGGGCTGGGGAGACCCAGTACTTC
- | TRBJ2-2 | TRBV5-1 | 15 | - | CASSLTPENTGELFF | TGCGCCAGCAGCTTGACTCCAGAAAACACCGGGGAGCTGTTTTTT
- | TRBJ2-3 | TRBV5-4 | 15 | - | CASSLISGSTDTQYF | TGTGCCAGCAGCTTAATAAGCGGAAGCACAGATACGCAGTATTTT
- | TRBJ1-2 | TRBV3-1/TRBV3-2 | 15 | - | CASSQDPTALGGYTF | TGTGCCAGCAGCCAAGATCCGACAGCCCTGGGAGGCTACACCTTC
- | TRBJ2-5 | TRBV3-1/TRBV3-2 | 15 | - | CASSPDRGARETQYF | TGTGCCAGCAGCCCCGACCGGGGGGCGAGGGAGACCCAGTACTTC
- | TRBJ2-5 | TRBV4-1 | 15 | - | CASSQEASNGETQYF | TGCGCCAGCAGCCAAGAAGCCAGTAATGGGGAGACCCAGTACTTC
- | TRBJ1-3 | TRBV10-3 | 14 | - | CASKTGDSGNTIYF | TGTGCCTCTAAGACAGGAGACTCTGGAAACACCATATATTTT
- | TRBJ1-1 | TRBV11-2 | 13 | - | CASSLDQGTEAFF | TGTGCCAGCAGCTTAGACCAGGGCACTGAAGCTTTCTTT
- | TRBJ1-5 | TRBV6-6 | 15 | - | CASSYGDRPEQPQHF | TGTGCCAGCAGTTACGGAGACCGTCCCGAGCAGCCCCAGCATTTT
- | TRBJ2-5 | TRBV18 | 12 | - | CASSPPGETQYF | TGTGCCAGCTCACCACCCGGCGAGACCCAGTACTTC
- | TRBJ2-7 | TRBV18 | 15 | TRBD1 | CASSPRQGTSYEQYF | TGTGCCAGCTCACCGAGACAGGGCACGTCCTACGAGCAGTACTTC
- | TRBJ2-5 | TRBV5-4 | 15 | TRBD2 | CASSLTSGVQETQYF | TGTGCCAGCAGCTTGACTAGCGGGGTACAAGAGACCCAGTACTTC
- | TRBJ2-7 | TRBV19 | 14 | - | CASSGRGGSYEQYF | TGTGCCAGTAGCGGGCGTGGGGGCTCCTACGAGCAGTACTTC
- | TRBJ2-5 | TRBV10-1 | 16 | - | CATSAREGQPKETQYF | TGCGCCACCTCGGCCCGAGAGGGACAACCAAAAGAGACCCAGTACTTC
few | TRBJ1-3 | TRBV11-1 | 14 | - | CASSPTGSGNTIYF | TGTGCCAGCAGCCCAACAGGATCTGGAAACACCATATATTTT
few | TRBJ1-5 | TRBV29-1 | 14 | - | CSVSTDGYNQPQHF | TGCAGCGTCTCCACGGACGGGTACAATCAGCCCCAGCATTTT
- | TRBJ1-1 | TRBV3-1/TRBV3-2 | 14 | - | CASSPQPGFTEAFF | TGTGCCAGCAGCCCGCAACCGGGTTTCACTGAAGCTTTCTTT
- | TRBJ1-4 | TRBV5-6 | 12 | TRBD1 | CASSLVSGQLSF | TGTGCCAGCAGCTTGGTTTCGGGACAGCTTTCGTTT
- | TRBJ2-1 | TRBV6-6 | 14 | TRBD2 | CASRMAGGASEQFF | TGTGCCAGCAGGATGGCGGGGGGGGCAAGTGAGCAGTTCTTC
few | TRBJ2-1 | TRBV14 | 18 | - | CASSQKRTLTHLYNEQFF | TGTGCCAGCAGCCAAAAAAGGACCTTGACACATCTTTACAATGAGCAGTTCTTC
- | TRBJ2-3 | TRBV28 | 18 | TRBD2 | CASSLTLAGGGSADTQYF | TGTGCCAGCAGCCTAACCCTAGCGGGAGGGGGTTCTGCAGATACGCAGTATTTT
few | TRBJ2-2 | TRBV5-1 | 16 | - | CASSLEPQVTTGELFF | TGCGCCAGCAGCTTGGAACCCCAGGTAACGACCGGGGAGCTGTTTTTT
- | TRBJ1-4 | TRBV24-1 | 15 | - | CATSDSGLLNEKLFF | TGTGCCACCAGTGATTCGGGACTGCTAAATGAAAAACTGTTTTTT
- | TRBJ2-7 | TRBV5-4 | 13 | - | CASSFMGTPEQYF | TGTGCCAGCAGCTTCATGGGCACCCCGGAGCAGTACTTC
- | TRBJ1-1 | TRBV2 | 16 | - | CASITVRGMGNTEAFF | TGTGCCAGCATCACCGTGAGGGGGATGGGGAACACTGAAGCTTTCTTT
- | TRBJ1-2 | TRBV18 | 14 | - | CASSPWARRGGYTF | TGTGCCAGCTCACCATGGGCAAGGAGGGGTGGCTACACCTTC